The 27 T cell receptor beta chains below were found in one sample sequenced in a study of shared clonotypes between healthy human individuals. Measured with immunoSEQ multiplex PCR; TCRdb has only the in-frame clones, and not every one. The sample includes 180,000 or so clones, approximately 92% of them seen just once. The source material was naive CD4+ T cells sorted from blood. Indicated subset: CD45RA+ positively selected. These receptors were obtained from a woman aged 30 to 39 in good health.

This clone was picked up a small number of times. This chain links TRBV18 with TRBJ2-7; 13 nucleotides line up with TRBD2. There are 15 residues in the CDR3. The germline gives CDR1 KGHSH, CDR2 LQKENI. The V gene end was trimmed by 4 bases and the J gene end by 2 bases; junction bases not matched to a gene: 2. The CDR3 bases are TGTGCCAGCTCACTCGGGACTAGCGGGACCTACGAGCAGTACTTC. It yields the protein CASSLGTSGTYEQYF.

This chain uses TRBV10-3 with TRBJ2-6; D is unclear. Deletions cut 2 bases from V and 1 base from J, with 3 bases between. Per the germline V gene, CDR1 is ENHRY and CDR2 is SYGVKD. The CDR3 has 14 residues. CDR3 sequence: CAISEDSGANVLTF. CDR3 coding DNA: TGTGCCATCAGTGAGGATTCTGGGGCCAACGTCCTGACTTTC.

The chain joins TRBV9 to TRBJ1-2; 7 bases match TRBD1. Germline lookup yields CDR1 SGDLS and CDR2 YYNGEE. J lost 7 bases, V lost 0 bases, and 9 bases had no gene match. CDR3 size: 15 residues. The CDR3 sequence is CASSVVAEGAGGYTF. The DNA for the CDR3 is TGTGCCAGCAGCGTAGTTGCTGAGGGGGCCGGTGGCTACACCTTC.

The rearrangement uses TRBV2 and TRBJ1-5; D possibly corresponds to TRBD1 (5 bases). The ends were cut back, 7 bases at V and 5 bases at J, with 9 bases in the middle. The V gene's germline CDR1 is SNHLY and CDR2 FYNNEI. This CDR3 has 12 residues. The CDR3 spells CASKGNHQPQHF. The CDR3 region has the DNA TGTGCCAGCAAGGGGAACCATCAGCCCCAGCATTTT.

The count of this clone is one. The chain combines TRBV5-1 with TRBJ2-6; 10 bases are shared with TRBD1. The CDR3 extends over 20 amino acids. The germline V gene encodes CDR1 SGHRS and CDR2 YFSETQ. After removal of 3 bases from V and 0 bases from J, the junction contained 12 bases not matched to a gene. The CDR3 is CASSSLSPGTGDSGANVLTF. CDR3 in DNA: TGCGCCAGCAGCTCCCTCAGCCCCGGGACAGGGGACTCTGGGGCCAACGTCCTGACTTTC.

The chain employs TRBV28 and TRBJ1-6; the D gene is possibly TRBD1 (6 bases). The CDR3 covers 14 residues. Germline loops: CDR1 MDHEN, CDR2 SYDVKM. Trimming took off 6 bases at V and 2 bases at J, with 8 bases between the two ends. The CDR3 coding sequence is TGTGCCAGCAGAGGGGGTACCTATAATTCACCCCTCCACTTT. Translated: CASRGGTYNSPLHF.

V gene TRBV2 combines with J gene TRBJ1-1; no clear D. Trimming removed 7 bases from V and 1 base from J, with 10 bases in between. The CDR3 is 13 amino acids. The germline CDR1 and CDR2 sequences are SNHLY and FYNNEI. The CDR3 here is CASTQEPNTEAFF. In DNA, the CDR3 is TGTGCCAGCACGCAGGAACCGAACACTGAAGCTTTCTTT.

The chain carries TRBV19 and TRBJ2-5; the match to TRBD1 covers 7 bases. The CDR3 spans 13 residues. Germline loops: CDR1 LNHDA, CDR2 SQIVND (reference sequence). V shed 6 bases, J shed 4 bases, and the junction held 5 bases outside the gene matches. The CDR3 reads CASSQNRGETQYF. For the CDR3, the DNA is TGTGCCAGTAGCCAGAACAGGGGAGAGACCCAGTACTTC. Filled out from reference TRBV19 and TRBJ2-5, the complete variable domain reads DGGITQSPKYLFRKEGQNVTLSCEQNLNHDAMYWYRQDPGQGLRLIYYSQIVNDFQKGDIAEGYSVSREKKESFPLTVTSAQKNPTAFYLCASSQNRGETQYFGPGTRLLVL.

V is TRBV28 and J is TRBJ2-7, with 9 bases that match TRBD1. V lost 1 base and J lost 6; bases outside the gene matches: 7. The CDR3 spans 15 residues. Germline V gives CDR1 MDHEN, CDR2 SYDVKM. Written as DNA, the CDR3 is TGTGCCAGCAGTTTATCTGGGACAGGGCAAGGCGAGCAGTACTTC. Residues: CASSLSGTGQGEQYF.

This clone was seen a single time. The rearrangement uses TRBV27 and TRBJ2-1, with 9 nucleotides matching TRBD2. CDR3 length: 16 residues. CDR1 is MNHEY and CDR2 is SMNVEV in the germline V gene (reference sequence). V was clipped by 4 bases and J by 10 bases; unmatched bases: 14. CDR3 sequence: CASSSPGTSLRWEQFF. In DNA form, the CDR3 reads TGTGCCAGCAGTTCCCCCGGGACTAGCCTTCGTTGGGAGCAGTTCTTC.

This rearrangement joins TRBV19 to TRBJ1-5; 7 bases match TRBD1. The J segment lost 4 bases and the V segment lost 5 bases, leaving 5 bases of the junction unmatched. The CDR3 is made up of 14 amino acids. Germline values: CDR1 LNHDA, CDR2 SQIVND (reference sequence). In DNA, the CDR3 is TGTGCCAGTAGTCCGGGACAGACTAATCAGCCCCAGCATTTT. The encoded protein is CASSPGQTNQPQHF. Combining the CDR3 with reference TRBV19 and TRBJ1-5 gives the whole variable domain DGGITQSPKYLFRKEGQNVTLSCEQNLNHDAMYWYRQDPGQGLRLIYYSQIVNDFQKGDIAEGYSVSREKKESFPLTVTSAQKNPTAFYLCASSPGQTNQPQHFGDGTRLSIL.

The chain carries TRBV15 and TRBJ2-3; D possibly corresponds to TRBD2 (6 bases). This CDR3 has 18 residues. The germline CDR1 and CDR2 sequences are LNHNV and YYDKDF (reference sequence). Trimming pared 0 bases from V and 0 bases from J, leaving 16 bases between. CDR3 coding DNA: TGTGCCACCAGCAGAGATGTTGGAGGGGACTCTAGCACAGATACGCAGTATTTT. The encoded protein is CATSRDVGGDSSTDTQYF.

A single count supports this clone. The chain employs TRBV19 and TRBJ1-2; TRBD1 might be the D (5 bases). Trimming took 4 bases from V and 8 from J, leaving 17 bases between them. The CDR3 is 14 residues long. Per germline, CDR1 LNHDA and CDR2 SQIVND (reference sequence). CDR3 residues: CASSTTGDSWGYTF. The CDR3 DNA reads TGTGCCAGTAGTACTACAGGTGATTCTTGGGGCTACACCTTC.

This sequence joins TRBV6-5 and TRBJ1-3, with 7 positions matching TRBD1. V dropped 2 bases and J dropped 0; count of bases not matched to a gene: 4. The germline V gene has CDR1 MNHEY and CDR2 SVGAGI. The length of the CDR3 is 16 residues. The DNA of the CDR3 is TGTGCCAGCAGTTACCAGGGACAGCTCTCTGGAAACACCATATATTTT. Translation gives CASSYQGQLSGNTIYF.

The chain links TRBV5-5 to TRBJ1-1; 10 bases fit TRBD1. This CDR3 has 15 residues. The V segment lost 5 bases and the J segment 1 base; nucleotides outside the gene matches: 5. The V gene's germline CDR1 is SGHKS and CDR2 YYEKEE (reference sequence). The CDR3 here is CASSPTGGRNTEAFF. The CDR3 nucleotides are TGTGCCAGCAGTCCGACAGGGGGCAGGAACACTGAAGCTTTCTTT.

This rearrangement joins TRBV5-6 to TRBJ2-7, with TRBD1 matching 7 bases. Germline V lookup: CDR1 SGHDT, CDR2 YYEEEE. The CDR3 spans 14 residues. V dropped 2 bases and J dropped 7; count of bases not matched to a gene: 9. For the CDR3, the DNA is TGTGCCAGCAGCTTACAGGGGTGGGGTGGGGAGCAGTACTTC. This sequence encodes CASSLQGWGGEQYF.

The gene calls are TRBV5-1 and TRBJ2-7; 8 bases fit TRBD2. Germline values: CDR1 SGHRS, CDR2 YFSETQ. The CDR3 consists of 14 residues. The J segment lost 2 bases and the V segment lost 4 bases, leaving 5 bases of the junction unmatched. CDR3 bases: TGCGCCAGCAGCGTCGGGGGGGCAGCCTACGAGCAGTACTTC. It is translated as CASSVGGAAYEQYF. Full variable domain (outside the CDR3, taken from reference TRBV5-1 and TRBJ2-7): KAGVTQTPRYLIKTRGQQVTLSCSPISGHRSVSWYQQTPGQGLQFLFEYFSETQRNKGNFPGRFSGRQFSNSRSEMNVSTLELGDSALYLCASSVGGAAYEQYFGPGTRLTVT.

V usage is TRBV9 and J usage is TRBJ1-3, with a possible D match to TRBD1 (6 bases). CDR1 SGDLS and CDR2 YYNGEE come from the germline V gene. The CDR3 runs to 18 residues. Trimming shortened V by 4 bases and J by 0 bases, and 20 bases separated the two germline ends. CDR3 amino acids: CASSLHYSRGASGNTIYF. CDR3 DNA: TGTGCCAGCAGCCTCCATTATAGTCGGGGGGCCTCTGGAAACACCATATATTTT. Supplemented by reference TRBV9 and TRBJ1-3, the full variable domain reads DSGVTQTPKHLITATGQRVTLRCSPRSGDLSVYWYQQSLDQGLQFLIQYYNGEERAKGNILERFSAQQFPDLHSELNLSSLELGDSALYFCASSLHYSRGASGNTIYFGEGSWLTVV.

The chain carries TRBV19 and TRBJ2-2; D gene ambiguous. Germline CDR1 LNHDA, CDR2 SQIVND (reference sequence). With 4 bases removed from V and 6 bases from J, the gap between germline ends came to 6 bases. CDR3 length: 12 residues. The CDR3 bases are TGTGCCAGTAGTAGTGTCTCCGGGGAGCTGTTTTTT. Translated: CASSSVSGELFF.

The rearrangement joins TRBV2 to TRBJ1-1; D unclear. The germline CDR1 and CDR2 sequences are SNHLY and FYNNEI. Trimming removed 1 base from V and 1 base from J, with 13 bases in between. The CDR3 consists of 16 residues. CDR3 amino acids: CASSEVGKVTNTEAFF. The CDR3 DNA reads as TGTGCCAGCAGTGAAGTAGGGAAGGTAACGAACACTGAAGCTTTCTTT.

This clone was seen just once. V usage is TRBV10-3 and J usage is TRBJ2-7; 9 nucleotides agree with TRBD1. Germline assignment: CDR1 ENHRY and CDR2 SYGVKD. V lost 3 bases to trimming and J lost 3 bases; unmatched junction nucleotides: 6. The CDR3 length is 15 residues. This CDR3 is CAISEKGTGYYEQYF. DNA for the CDR3: TGTGCCATCAGTGAAAAAGGGACAGGGTACTACGAGCAGTACTTC.

The rearrangement joins TRBV6-1 to TRBJ2-5, with D hard to call. V lost 2 bases and J lost 4, with 5 bases in between. Germline CDR1 reads MNHNS; CDR2 reads SASEGT. The CDR3 spans 12 residues. In DNA, the CDR3 is TGTGCCAGCAGTGAAAGGAGAGAGACCCAGTACTTC. Translating it yields CASSERRETQYF.

The chain has TRBV4-1 and TRBJ1-5; D is unresolved. V was clipped by 4 bases and J by 4 bases, with 11 bases between them. CDR3 length equals 14 residues. In germline, CDR1 is MGHRA, CDR2 YSYEKL. The CDR3 DNA is TGCGCCAGCAGCCGCGTACAGACAAATCAGCCCCAGCATTTT. Its translation is CASSRVQTNQPQHF.

This chain uses TRBV19 with TRBJ1-1; D unresolved. Looked up from germline, CDR1 is LNHDA and CDR2 is SQIVND (reference sequence). This CDR3 has 18 amino acids. Trimming removed 0 bases from V and 0 bases from J, with 17 bases in between. DNA for the CDR3: TGTGCCAGTAGTATAGATCGCGGGAGGGAGGCCCTGAACACTGAAGCTTTCTTT. As protein: CASSIDRGREALNTEAFF.

The chain recombines TRBV10-3 with TRBJ2-3; 13 bases line up with TRBD2. The CDR3 is 13 amino acids. CDR1 and CDR2 from the germline V gene are ENHRY and SYGVKD. After removal of 9 bases from V and 6 bases from J, the junction contained 3 bases not matched to a gene. DNA of the CDR3: TGTGCCATAGGACTAGCGGGAGATGATACGCAGTATTTT. This codes for CAIGLAGDDTQYF.

The chain has TRBV30 and TRBJ2-4, with a tentative D call TRBD2 (6 bases). The CDR3 runs to 16 residues. The V gene's germline CDR1 is GTSNPN and CDR2 SVGIG (reference sequence). V was pared by 4 bases and J by 0 bases, with 16 bases between. DNA for the CDR3: TGTGCCTGGACCCCCATAGCGGTAATAGCCAAAAACATTCAGTACTTC. Amino acid sequence: CAWTPIAVIAKNIQYF. Filled out from reference TRBV30 and TRBJ2-4, the complete variable domain reads SQTIHQWPATLVQPVGSPLSLECTVEGTSNPNLYWYRQAAGRGLQLLFYSVGIGQISSEVPQNLSASRPQDRQFILSSKKLLLSDSGFYLCAWTPIAVIAKNIQYFGAGTRLSVL.

The gene calls are TRBV28 and TRBJ1-5; possible D gene TRBD1, 5 bases. V dropped 6 bases and J dropped 5 bases, with 20 bases sitting between them. From germline, CDR1 is MDHEN and CDR2 SYDVKM. This CDR3 has 16 residues. The DNA of the CDR3 is TGTGCCAGCAGCTCTTTGCAGGCCAAAGGGGATCAGCCCCAGCATTTT. Amino acid sequence: CASSSLQAKGDQPQHF.